The entry below describes one TCR beta chain. Clones were sequenced by immunoSEQ multiplex PCR, and TCRdb holds only the in-frame ones, with some missing. The sample holds a few hundred thousand clones, 85% to 90% seen once. The germline V gene encodes CDR1 LNHDA and CDR2 SQIVND (reference sequence). This CDR3 has 15 residues. Trimming removed 5 bases at V and 5 bases at J, with 18 bases between. The sample originates from a study of blood T cell repertoires in COVID-19. The V and J genes are TRBV19 and TRBJ1-1; D remains unclear. The clonotype was recovered from a woman between 25 and 40 years old with COVID-19, enrolled during active disease. The source material was peripheral blood. This CDR3 reads CASSLSPGVGTEAFF. DNA of the CDR3: TGTGCCAGTAGTCTCTCCCCGGGAGTTGGTACTGAAGCTTTCTTT.